Presented here are 26 T cell receptor beta chains from one specimen sequenced in a study of cytomegalovirus exposure and HLA in healthy donors. Vbeta (60) and Jbeta (13) primers were used in the PCR. The data were produced by immunoSEQ multiplex PCR, yet TCRdb's version contains in-frame clones alone and is incomplete. The sample lists over 100,000 clones, approximately 8.8% occurring once. Sequencing used PBMCs. The receptors stem from a man aged 40-50 years in good health and CMV-seronegative.

The V gene is TRBV7-9, the J gene TRBJ1-4, with D unclear. CDR1 is SEHNR and CDR2 is FQNEAQ in the germline V gene (reference sequence). The CDR3 spans 15 residues. Trimming took off 5 bases at V and 0 bases at J, with 10 bases between the two ends. CDR3 bases: TGTGCCAGCAGCGTCTTGGGCCCAACTAATGAAAAACTGTTTTTT. Its protein is CASSVLGPTNEKLFF.

In DNA form, the CDR3 reads TGTGCCAGCAGCACCAGGACAGGGGACTATGGCTACACCTTC. Translated, it gives CASSTRTGDYGYTF. V is TRBV7-2 and J is TRBJ1-2, with 9 positions matching TRBD1. Germline V gene sequence: CDR1 SGHTA, CDR2 FQGNSA. V lost 5 bases to trimming and J lost 3 bases; unmatched junction nucleotides: 4. The CDR3 runs to 14 residues.

V gene TRBV29-1 combines with J gene TRBJ2-5; TRBD2 might be the D (5 bases). This CDR3 region has 17 residues. V gave up 2 bases and J gave up 6 bases, with 25 bases separating them. CDR1 and CDR2 from the germline V gene are SQVTM and ANQGSEA. The CDR3 DNA reads TGCAGCGTTGAAACCTTGCTGGAGGTCTCGCACCCCAAGACCCAGTACTTC. Translated: CSVETLLEVSHPKTQYF.

The genes are TRBV9 and TRBJ1-3; a weak D match, TRBD1 (6 bases). The CDR3 has 15 residues. The V end lost 4 bases, the J end lost 0 bases, and 11 bases lay between the germline ends. The germline V gene has CDR1 SGDLS and CDR2 YYNGEE. In DNA form, the CDR3 reads TGTGCCAGCAGCACGACAGGTCTCTCTGGAAACACCATATATTTT. It translates to CASSTTGLSGNTIYF.

Only a few counts were recorded for this clone. The J gene is TRBJ1-2, the V gene TRBV6-1; D gene ambiguous. The CDR3 is 14 amino acids. The germline V gene encodes CDR1 MNHNS and CDR2 SASEGT. V was clipped by 1 base and J by 5 bases, with 11 bases between them. CDR3 in amino acids: CASSEEPLLYGYTF. The DNA of the CDR3 is TGTGCCAGCAGTGAAGAACCCCTACTTTATGGCTACACCTTC.

This clone has only a few counts. This chain links TRBV7-9 with TRBJ1-2; tentatively, D is TRBD1 (6 bases). Trimming left V 5 bases short and J 7 bases short, with 14 bases between. The CDR3 is made up of 13 amino acids. CDR1 is SEHNR, CDR2 FQNEAQ, per germline (reference sequence). The CDR3 protein is CASSLGQPSGYTF. CDR3 nucleotides: TGTGCCAGCAGCCTTGGACAGCCTAGTGGCTACACCTTC.

The V and J genes are TRBV28 and TRBJ2-5; no firm D call. The CDR3 spans 13 residues. Deletions cut 3 bases from V and 3 bases from J, with 8 bases between. CDR1 is MDHEN and CDR2 is SYDVKM in the germline V gene. In nucleotides, the CDR3 is TGTGCCAGCAGTTTCAGGCTAAAAGAGACCCAGTACTTC. Its protein product is CASSFRLKETQYF.

The chain couples TRBV6-5 to TRBJ1-1; 8 bases align to TRBD1. J was trimmed by 8 bases and V by 4 bases; bases with no gene match: 3. There are 12 residues in the CDR3. Germline loops: CDR1 MNHEY, CDR2 SVGAGI. This CDR3 is CASSSGTGEAFF. CDR3 DNA sequence: TGTGCCAGCAGTTCTGGGACAGGAGAAGCTTTCTTT.

In its sample, this clone was seen a few times. The chain combines TRBV19 with TRBJ2-7, with 7 bases matching TRBD1. CDR3 length: 14 residues. Germline-derived CDR1 and CDR2 are LNHDA and SQIVND (reference sequence). Losses at the gene ends were 5 bases for V and 5 bases for J; bases not matched to a gene: 9. The chain's CDR3 is CASSGLDRWNEQYF. CDR3 nucleotide sequence: TGTGCCAGTAGTGGACTGGACAGGTGGAACGAGCAGTACTTC.

The V call is TRBV27, the J call TRBJ1-2, with 7 bases aligning to TRBD1. CDR1 MNHEY and CDR2 SMNVEV come from the germline V gene (reference sequence). The J segment lost 4 bases and the V segment lost 6 bases, leaving 8 bases of the junction unmatched. The CDR3 runs to 14 residues. In DNA, the CDR3 is TGTGCCAGCAGGAGCTTACAGGGGACCTATGGCTACACCTTC. Amino acids: CASRSLQGTYGYTF.

This clone was seen only a few times. This sequence joins TRBV2 and TRBJ1-5, with 8 bases aligning to TRBD1. Germline CDR1 reads SNHLY; CDR2 reads FYNNEI. This CDR3 contains 12 residues. V lost 4 bases and J lost 7; bases outside the gene matches: 0. CDR3 amino acids: CASSGTGQPQHF. CDR3 coding DNA: TGTGCCAGCAGTGGGACAGGGCAGCCCCAGCATTTT.

This clone was seen a handful of times. The rearrangement links TRBV29-1 to TRBJ2-1; 15 bases map to TRBD2. The V gene end was trimmed by 4 bases and the J gene end by 1 base; junction bases not matched to a gene: 5. The CDR3 runs 17 residues. CDR1 is SQVTM, CDR2 ANQGSEA, per germline. CDR3 residues: CSVVGLAGGVSYNEQFF. CDR3 nucleotide sequence: TGCAGCGTTGTGGGACTAGCGGGGGGAGTATCCTACAATGAGCAGTTCTTC.

This clone was observed a few times. This sequence joins TRBV5-8 and TRBJ1-5; 11 nucleotides agree with TRBD1. V lost 4 bases, J lost 6 bases, and 6 bases stayed unmatched. Germline V gives CDR1 SGHTS, CDR2 YDEGEE. CDR3 size: 15 residues. CDR3 in amino acids: CASSQGQGEGQPQHF. The CDR3 DNA follows: TGTGCCAGCAGCCAGGGACAGGGGGAAGGTCAGCCCCAGCATTTT.

DNA for the CDR3: TGTGCCAGCAGCTTAGCGTGGCAGGGGGCAAGCTCCTACAATGAGCAGTTCTTC. It translates to CASSLAWQGASSYNEQFF. The rearrangement links TRBV7-8 to TRBJ2-1, with 8 bases fitting TRBD1. Germline CDR1 SGHVS, CDR2 FQNEAQ. The CDR3 is 18 amino acids. The V and J ends lost 0 bases and 0 bases, in that order; junction bases with no gene match: 7. Full variable domain (missing parts from reference TRBV7-8 and TRBJ2-1): GAGVSQSPRYKVAKRGQDVALRCDPISGHVSLFWYQQALGQGPEFLTYFQNEAQLDKSGLPSDRFFAERPEGSVSTLKIQRTQQEDSAVYLCASSLAWQGASSYNEQFFGPGTRLTVL.

The chain links TRBV15 to TRBJ1-2; 9 nucleotides line up with TRBD1. The CDR3 has 13 amino acids. Losses at the gene ends were 9 bases for V and 2 bases for J; bases not matched to a gene: 4. Germline V lookup: CDR1 LNHNV, CDR2 YYDKDF (reference sequence). DNA for the CDR3: TGTGCCACGGCTACAGGGGGCAACTATGGCTACACCTTC. This translates into CATATGGNYGYTF.

There are a few counts of this clone. This rearrangement joins TRBV5-1 to TRBJ2-6; no clear D gene. In germline, CDR1 is SGHRS, CDR2 YFSETQ. Trimming took off 3 bases at V and 0 bases at J, with 7 bases between the two ends. The CDR3 is made up of 15 amino acids. CDR3 amino acids: CASSSFSSGANVLTF. CDR3 in DNA: TGCGCCAGCAGCTCCTTTAGCTCTGGGGCCAACGTCCTGACTTTC. Based on the CDR3 plus reference TRBV5-1 and TRBJ2-6, the full variable domain is KAGVTQTPRYLIKTRGQQVTLSCSPISGHRSVSWYQQTPGQGLQFLFEYFSETQRNKGNFPGRFSGRQFSNSRSEMNVSTLELGDSALYLCASSSFSSGANVLTFGAGSRLTVL.

This clone showed up just a few times. The chain couples TRBV4-1 to TRBJ2-6, with D tentatively TRBD1 (5 bases). V was clipped by 3 bases and J by 2 bases, with 8 bases between them. This CDR3 has 15 residues. CDR1 MGHRA and CDR2 YSYEKL come from the germline V gene. The CDR3 reads CASSHQGAGANVLTF. Written as DNA, the CDR3 is TGCGCCAGCAGCCATCAAGGGGCTGGGGCCAACGTCCTGACTTTC.

V and J are TRBV9 and TRBJ2-1; the D gene is possibly TRBD2 (5 bases). The CDR3 consists of 14 residues. Trimming removed 5 bases at V and 4 bases at J, with 13 bases between. CDR1 SGDLS and CDR2 YYNGEE come from the germline V gene. CDR3 sequence reads: CASSDEGLYNEQFF. Written as DNA, the CDR3 is TGTGCCAGCAGTGACGAGGGCCTATACAATGAGCAGTTCTTC.

The chain combines TRBV4-1 with TRBJ2-2; weak D call: TRBD1 (5 bases). This CDR3 is 18 amino acids long. Trimming removed 3 bases from V and 3 bases from J, with 20 bases in between. In germline, CDR1 is MGHRA, CDR2 YSYEKL. This chain's CDR3 is CASSHWHPSDTYTGELFF. CDR3 bases: TGCGCCAGCAGCCACTGGCACCCCTCGGACACCTACACCGGGGAGCTGTTTTTT.

In nucleotides, the CDR3 is TGTGCCAGCAGCAAAGGTCCCTGGACAGGTGCCATTTTTGGGCAGTACTTC. Translating gives CASSKGPWTGAIFGQYF. The chain recombines TRBV21-1 with TRBJ2-7; no check of the table's D call, TRBD1, against the DNA was made. TRBV21-1 is termed a pseudogene. This CDR3 is 17 amino acids long.

This clone was seen ten or more times. V and J are TRBV29-1 and TRBJ1-1; D is possibly TRBD1 (6 bases). V was cut by 7 bases and J by 4 bases, with 16 bases left in between. This CDR3 comprises 13 residues. The germline V gene has CDR1 SQVTM and CDR2 ANQGSEA. The CDR3 loop is CSGIYREGTEAFF. The CDR3 region has the DNA TGCAGCGGCATATACAGGGAAGGCACTGAAGCTTTCTTT.

A few counts support this clone. The rearrangement links TRBV7-9 to TRBJ2-7; D possibly corresponds to TRBD1 (6 bases). The CDR3 runs to 15 residues. Germline CDR1 is SEHNR and CDR2 is FQNEAQ (reference sequence). V gave up 1 base and J gave up 3 bases, with 13 bases separating them. This CDR3 reads CASSLVPDSNYEQYF. The CDR3 bases are TGTGCCAGCAGCTTAGTCCCGGACAGTAACTACGAGCAGTACTTC.

The table lists this clone with a few counts. V gene TRBV7-6 combines with J gene TRBJ1-5, with D possibly TRBD1 on 6 matching bases. This CDR3 spans 16 amino acids. CDR1 is SGHVS and CDR2 is FNYEAQ in the germline V gene. V was shortened by 5 bases and J by 4 bases, with 18 bases between the two germline ends. The CDR3 is CASSLGTPTANQPQHF. In DNA form, the CDR3 reads TGTGCCAGCAGCCTTGGGACACCGACTGCTAATCAGCCCCAGCATTTT.

The CDR3 nucleotides read TGCGCCAGCAGCTTCGGGACATTGGGACCCAATGAGCAGTTCTTC. Residues: CASSFGTLGPNEQFF. The chain recombines TRBV5-1 with TRBJ2-1, with a tentative D call TRBD1 (6 bases). The CDR3 totals 15 residues. The ends were cut back, 2 bases at V and 6 bases at J, with 15 bases in the middle. CDR1 is SGHRS and CDR2 is YFSETQ in the germline V gene.

This chain joins TRBV19 and TRBJ1-5; 8 bases map to TRBD1. Germline values: CDR1 LNHDA, CDR2 SQIVND (reference sequence). Trimming cost V 6 bases and J 6 bases; bases outside gene matches: 16. The CDR3 totals 17 residues. The CDR3 reads CASSLQGAPGPGQPQHF. For the CDR3, the DNA is TGTGCCAGTAGCCTCCAGGGGGCGCCGGGTCCGGGTCAGCCCCAGCATTTT.

This sequence joins TRBV4-1 and TRBJ2-3, with 8 nucleotides matching TRBD2. V gave up 0 bases and J gave up 5 bases; unmatched junction bases: 4. The V gene's germline CDR1 is MGHRA and CDR2 YSYEKL. This CDR3 region has 15 residues. For the CDR3, the DNA is TGCGCCAGCAGCCAAGATGCGGGGGGAGAAGATACGCAGTATTTT. It codes for CASSQDAGGEDTQYF.